This T cell receptor (beta chain) was documented in a study of vaccination effects on CD4 cells after COVID-19. For the study at large: There were two convalescent patients who gave samples 16 days and one week before vaccination. Study-wide points: Sampling in the study covered few convalescent patients and included no early post-infection timepoints.

After removal of 0 bases from V and 2 bases from J, the junction contained 9 bases not matched to a gene. The germline V gene encodes CDR1 LGHNA and CDR2 YSLEER. There are 18 residues in the CDR3. Ahead of sequencing, the ViraFEST assay grew antigen-specific CD4+ T cells using viral peptide pools. The culture ran for under eleven days, and then CD4+ T cells were isolated. SARS-CoV-2 infection was confirmed by PCR in the person between March and December 2020. In its sample, this clone was seen a few times. Its target is not known. This table comes from immunoSEQ multiplex PCR, and its TCRdb copy is limited to in-frame clones, with some not included. This table holds approximately 38,000 clones, around 67% found once.

Sequences were derived from CD4+ T cells from PBMCs cultured with a peptide pool, sampled before COVID-19 vaccination. This receptor was obtained from a human donor who had a prior SARS-CoV-2 infection. J is TRBJ2-2 and V is TRBV4-3; 7 bases line up with TRBD2. The CDR3 coding sequence is TGCGCCAGCAGCCAAGAGAGCGGTAGCGGGCTTAACACCGGGGAGCTGTTTTTT. It specifies CASSQESGSGLNTGELFF.